The clone carrying this T cell receptor (beta chain) was seen more than once but under ten times. The antigen remains undetermined. This sample is drawn from a study of identical twins. There are 15 residues in the CDR3. The junction had 6 bases not matched to a gene; V was cut back by 6 bases and J by 5 bases. CDR1 and CDR2 (germline): MNHNS, SASEGT. Unique molecular identifiers were present on the cDNA, which also gained a universal primer site by template switching. One entry per CDR3 protein, called by TCRdb with MiXCR from the 5' RACE reads. Among hundreds of thousands of distinct CDR3 sequences, 8.6% were seen once, and the ten largest hold around 0.95%. Study-wide results and limits: The analysis was cross-sectional rather than longitudinal within donors.

The same data also went into a second study, on yellow fever vaccine responses in identical twins.

The chain combines TRBV6-1 with TRBJ2-5, with 13 positions matching TRBD2. Material for sequencing was PBMCs. The TCR was taken from a woman between 18 and 30 years old in good health. CDR3 in amino acids: CASSRTTSGGETQYF. DNA for the CDR3: TGTGCCAGCAGCCGAACGACTAGCGGGGGGGAGACCCAGTACTTC.